These 29 T cell receptor beta chains were all obtained from the same sample, sequenced in a study of T cell changes during pregnancy in multiple sclerosis. The table came from immunoSEQ multiplex PCR; TCRdb's copy has only in-frame clones and leaves some out. The sample has about 31,000 clones, around nine tenths seen once. The source was CD4+ T cells from peripheral blood mononuclear cells, collected in the first trimester of pregnancy. The receptors derive from a female donor in good health, enrolled as a control in a pregnancy study.

The rearrangement uses TRBV7-3 and TRBJ1-2; 11 nucleotides match TRBD1. After removal of 1 base from V and 8 bases from J, the junction contained 9 bases not matched to a gene. This CDR3 is built from 16 residues. Germline V gene data show CDR1 as SGHTA and CDR2 as FQGTGA. The CDR3 nucleotides read TGTGCCAGCAGCTTAAACTTCGGGACAGGGGGAGTCGGCTACACCTTC. Its protein product is CASSLNFGTGGVGYTF.

This chain joins TRBV2 and TRBJ1-2; possibly TRBD1 for D (6 bases). Per the germline V gene, CDR1 is SNHLY and CDR2 is FYNNEI. The CDR3 sequence is 15 residues long. Trimming stripped 4 bases from V and 4 bases from J, with 16 bases between. DNA for the CDR3: TGTGCCAGCAGTGGATTTCCGGGACACCGCTATGGCTACACCTTC. The encoded protein is CASSGFPGHRYGYTF.

This clone was recorded only once. This chain joins TRBV5-1 and TRBJ1-1; tentative D call: TRBD1 (5 bases). The ends were cut back, 0 bases at V and 1 base at J, with 10 bases in the middle. Germline V gives CDR1 SGHRS, CDR2 YFSETQ. CDR3 length: 15 residues. The DNA of the CDR3 is TGCGCCAGCAGCTTGGACGCCAGGGCGAACACTGAAGCTTTCTTT. Translation: CASSLDARANTEAFF.

CDR3 amino acids: CAISDNSGFSYNEQFF. In DNA, the CDR3 is TGTGCCATCAGTGATAACAGTGGATTCTCCTACAATGAGCAGTTCTTC. The chain has TRBV10-3 and TRBJ2-1; D gene uncertain. Germline V gene lookup returns CDR1 ENHRY and CDR2 SYGVKD. The length of the CDR3 is 16 residues. The ends were cut back, 3 bases at V and 0 bases at J, with 12 bases in the middle.

This clone was seen a few times. This chain connects TRBV7-9 to TRBJ1-6, with D uncertain. The CDR3 extends over 15 amino acids. V gave up 1 base and J gave up 1 base, with 5 bases separating them. Germline assignment: CDR1 SEHNR and CDR2 FQNEAQ (reference sequence). The CDR3, as DNA: TGTGCCAGCAGCTTAGACATGTCCTATAATTCACCCCTCCACTTT. This codes for CASSLDMSYNSPLHF.

The rearrangement joins TRBV30 to TRBJ1-2, with D unclear. V shed 5 bases and J shed 8 bases, with 15 bases lying between them. The CDR3 extends over 12 amino acids. Germline loops: CDR1 GTSNPN, CDR2 SVGIG (reference sequence). CDR3 sequence reads: CAWEFTGYGYTF. CDR3 DNA: TGTGCCTGGGAATTCACGGGGTACGGCTACACCTTC. Combining the CDR3 with reference TRBV30 and TRBJ1-2 gives the whole variable domain SQTIHQWPATLVQPVGSPLSLECTVEGTSNPNLYWYRQAAGRGLQLLFYSVGIGQISSEVPQNLSASRPQDRQFILSSKKLLLSDSGFYLCAWEFTGYGYTFGSGTRLTVV.

A word on this clone: Other DNA variants within this sample encode the same CDR3. The chain is built from TRBV5-1 and TRBJ1-5; TRBD1 aligns across 10 bases. This CDR3 region has 16 residues. V lost 1 base and J lost 2; bases outside the gene matches: 3. CDR1 and CDR2 (germline): SGHRS, YFSETQ. CDR3: CASSLSGTGGNQPQHF. CDR3 DNA: TGCGCCAGCAGCTTGTCCGGGACAGGGGGCAATCAGCCCCAGCATTTT.

The genes are TRBV4-2 and TRBJ1-5; tentative D call: TRBD1 (5 bases). Trimming took off 0 bases at V and 0 bases at J, with 15 bases between the two ends. The germline V gene has CDR1 LGHNA and CDR2 YNFKEQ. This CDR3 is 18 amino acids long. CDR3 DNA sequence: TGTGCCAGCAGCCAAGAAGGGGCAGATTATTATAGCAATCAGCCCCAGCATTTT. The encoded protein is CASSQEGADYYSNQPQHF.

The V gene is TRBV5-1, the J gene TRBJ2-2; TRBD1 might be the D (6 bases). V was cut by 4 bases and J by 4 bases, with 8 bases left in between. CDR3 size: 13 residues. Germline V gene lookup returns CDR1 SGHRS and CDR2 YFSETQ. The CDR3 DNA is TGCGCCAGCAGCGTCAGGGGCACCGGGGAGCTGTTTTTT. It codes for CASSVRGTGELFF.

The J gene is TRBJ1-3, the V gene TRBV6-6, with D possibly being TRBD1 (5 bases). CDR3 length equals 16 residues. The germline CDR1 and CDR2 sequences are MNHNY and SVGAGI (reference sequence). Trimming removed 0 bases at V and 0 bases at J, with 9 bases between. The CDR3 sequence is CASSYSVTASGNTIYF. CDR3 nucleotides: TGTGCCAGCAGTTACTCGGTGACAGCCTCTGGAAACACCATATATTTT.

V gene TRBV5-4 combines with J gene TRBJ1-1; D possibly corresponds to TRBD1 (5 bases). Germline lookup yields CDR1 SGHNT and CDR2 YYREEE (reference sequence). With 4 bases removed from V and 5 bases from J, the gap between germline ends came to 18 bases. This CDR3 is built from 15 residues. In DNA, the CDR3 is TGTGCCAGCAGCCTGGGTCAGGGTTTACGGACTGAAGCTTTCTTT. This gives the protein CASSLGQGLRTEAFF.

The CDR3 region is CASSTAYNEQFF. As DNA, the CDR3 is TGCGCCAGCAGCACGGCCTACAATGAGCAGTTCTTC. The V gene is TRBV5-1, the J gene TRBJ2-1; D unclear. CDR1 is SGHRS and CDR2 is YFSETQ in the germline V gene. The CDR3 covers 12 residues. The germline V and J ends were trimmed by 4 bases and 2 bases, with 4 bases remaining between them.

This chain joins TRBV7-2 and TRBJ2-6, with 8 bases lining up with TRBD1. CDR1 is SGHTA and CDR2 is FQGNSA in the germline V gene. CDR3 length: 13 amino acids. V trimming: 7 bases; J trimming: 11 bases; junction bases outside the gene matches: 7. The CDR3, as DNA: TGTGCCAGCAAAGGGACAGGCTGGGACGTCCTGACTTTC. Its protein is CASKGTGWDVLTF. The full variable domain, rest sourced from reference TRBV7-2 and TRBJ2-6, is GAGVSQSPSNKVTEKGKDVELRCDPISGHTALYWYRQSLGQGLEFLIYFQGNSAPDKSGLPSDRFSAERTGGSVSTLTIQRTQQEDSAVYLCASKGTGWDVLTFGAGSRLTVL.

In its sample, this clone was seen once. The chain recombines TRBV5-5 with TRBJ1-6, with 9 nucleotides matching TRBD1. Germline values: CDR1 SGHKS, CDR2 YYEKEE (reference sequence). This CDR3 has 14 residues. Losses at the gene ends were 5 bases for V and 10 bases for J; bases not matched to a gene: 7. The CDR3: CASRVTGGNSPLHF. In DNA form, the CDR3 reads TGTGCCAGCAGGGTCACAGGGGGCAACTCACCCCTCCACTTT.

The chain joins TRBV2 to TRBJ2-5; the D is unclear. V lost 0 bases and J 3 bases, leaving 14 bases between the germline ends. The germline gives CDR1 SNHLY, CDR2 FYNNEI. CDR3 length: 16 amino acids. The CDR3 nucleotides read TGTGCCAGCAGTGAAGCTTACAGACGGCTCGAAGAGACCCAGTACTTC. Its protein is CASSEAYRRLEETQYF.

The chain recombines TRBV11-2 with TRBJ2-3, with TRBD2 matching 7 bases. The CDR3 totals 15 residues. Germline V gives CDR1 SGHAT, CDR2 FQNNGV. V trimming: 1 base; J trimming: 9 bases; junction bases outside the gene matches: 10. CDR3 amino acids: CASSLGPTAGHTQYF. CDR3 DNA: TGTGCCAGCAGCTTAGGTCCAACAGCGGGGCACACGCAGTATTTT.

This clone was seen just once. This sequence joins TRBV7-3 and TRBJ1-5; 10 positions agree with TRBD1. Unmatched junction bases numbered 11, after V lost 3 bases and J lost 3 bases. The V gene's germline CDR1 is SGHTA and CDR2 FQGTGA. CDR3 length equals 18 residues. The CDR3 spells CASSLNYRDRGINQPQHF. CDR3 DNA: TGTGCCAGCAGCTTGAACTACCGGGACAGGGGTATCAATCAGCCCCAGCATTTT.

This clone was seen a few times. The genes are TRBV7-2 and TRBJ1-6; possibly TRBD1 for D (5 bases). The CDR3 length is 15 residues. Trimming stripped 5 bases from V and 7 bases from J, with 15 bases between. The germline CDR1 and CDR2 sequences are SGHTA and FQGNSA. The CDR3 DNA follows: TGTGCCAGCAGCCTCGGGCGGCAGGGAAATTCACCCCTCCACTTT. It encodes CASSLGRQGNSPLHF.

The chain employs TRBV4-1 and TRBJ1-2, with 9 positions matching TRBD1. Germline CDR1 and CDR2: MGHRA and YSYEKL. The CDR3 runs 14 residues. The V segment lost 3 bases and the J segment 8 bases; nucleotides outside the gene matches: 7. The CDR3 nucleotides read TGCGCCAGCAGCCATCGGGACAGGGCCAACGGCTACACCTTC. Residues: CASSHRDRANGYTF.

The gene calls are TRBV5-1 and TRBJ2-7; 7 bases agree with TRBD1. Trimming cost V 3 bases and J 0 bases; bases outside gene matches: 6. The CDR3 is 15 amino acids. Germline loops: CDR1 SGHRS, CDR2 YFSETQ. CDR3 nucleotide sequence: TGCGCCAGCAGCTCGTGGAACAGGGGCTCCTACGAGCAGTACTTC. Translating gives CASSSWNRGSYEQYF.

The V and J genes are TRBV6-1 and TRBJ1-2, with D maybe TRBD1 (5 bases). This CDR3 region has 15 residues. The V gene's germline CDR1 is MNHNS and CDR2 SASEGT. V lost 2 bases and J lost 3, with 13 bases in between. The CDR3 is CASSELRTLDYGYTF. CDR3 DNA: TGTGCCAGCAGTGAATTGAGGACACTTGACTATGGCTACACCTTC.

The J gene is TRBJ2-7, the V gene TRBV15; tentatively, D is TRBD1 (5 bases). Per the germline V gene, CDR1 is LNHNV and CDR2 is YYDKDF (reference sequence). The CDR3 has 15 residues. V lost 0 bases, J lost 3 bases, and 12 bases lay in between. The CDR3 DNA reads TGTGCCACCAGCAGAGAGAAGGGGTATGGCTACGAGCAGTACTTC. Protein sequence: CATSREKGYGYEQYF.

The rearrangement uses TRBV5-1 and TRBJ2-1, with 8 positions matching TRBD2. The J segment lost 4 bases and the V segment lost 0 bases, leaving 3 bases of the junction unmatched. CDR3 size: 15 residues. In germline, CDR1 is SGHRS, CDR2 YFSETQ. The CDR3 sequence is CASSLASGGYNEQFF. CDR3 bases: TGCGCCAGCAGCTTGGCCAGCGGGGGTTACAATGAGCAGTTCTTC. The whole variable domain, remainder taken from reference TRBV5-1 and TRBJ2-1, is KAGVTQTPRYLIKTRGQQVTLSCSPISGHRSVSWYQQTPGQGLQFLFEYFSETQRNKGNFPGRFSGRQFSNSRSEMNVSTLELGDSALYLCASSLASGGYNEQFFGPGTRLTVL.

This clone has just one count. The chain recombines TRBV7-2 with TRBJ2-1; 8 bases match TRBD2. The germline gives CDR1 SGHTA, CDR2 FQGNSA. The CDR3 spans 15 residues. Unmatched junction bases numbered 4, after V lost 2 bases and J lost 4 bases. Here the CDR3 reads CASSLTGGGYNEQFF. The CDR3 region has the DNA TGTGCCAGCAGCTTAACCGGGGGGGGGTACAATGAGCAGTTCTTC.

The rearrangement joins TRBV18 to TRBJ2-5, with a tentative D call TRBD1 (5 bases). Germline CDR1 and CDR2: KGHSH and LQKENI. V lost 1 base and J lost 4, with 10 bases in between. The CDR3 runs 14 residues. The CDR3 spells CASSPQGIAETQYF. CDR3 DNA: TGTGCCAGCTCACCACAGGGGATAGCAGAGACCCAGTACTTC.

The V call is TRBV9, the J call TRBJ1-5; D is unclear. CDR3 size: 13 residues. Germline V lookup: CDR1 SGDLS, CDR2 YYNGEE. Trimming pared 4 bases from V and 2 bases from J, leaving 7 bases between. The CDR3 bases are TGTGCCAGCAGCCCCGCAGGCAATCAGCCCCAGCATTTT. Translating it yields CASSPAGNQPQHF.

The chain couples TRBV6-1 to TRBJ2-5, with D perhaps TRBD2 (6 bases). Germline-derived CDR1 and CDR2 are MNHNS and SASEGT. Deletions cut 8 bases from V and 3 bases from J, with 13 bases between. The CDR3 runs 13 residues. The CDR3 protein is CASERDSEETQYF. The CDR3 nucleotides read TGTGCCAGCGAACGGGACTCGGAAGAGACCCAGTACTTC.

J is TRBJ2-3 and V is TRBV5-8; D is uncertain. Germline CDR1 reads SGHTS; CDR2 reads YDEGEE. V shed 0 bases and J shed 3 bases, with 11 bases lying between them. The CDR3 totals 15 residues. The CDR3 is CASSLGARRTDTQYF. As DNA, the CDR3 is TGTGCCAGCAGCTTGGGAGCTCGTCGGACAGATACGCAGTATTTT.

This chain joins TRBV30 and TRBJ2-3; 10 bases are a match to TRBD2. The CDR3 has 20 residues. Germline lookup yields CDR1 GTSNPN and CDR2 SVGIG (reference sequence). The V and J ends lost 4 bases and 0 bases, in that order; junction bases with no gene match: 19. The CDR3 nucleotides are TGTGCCTGGAATTCGGGGACCGGGACTAGCGTCATACTTAGCACAGATACGCAGTATTTT. Translating gives CAWNSGTGTSVILSTDTQYF.